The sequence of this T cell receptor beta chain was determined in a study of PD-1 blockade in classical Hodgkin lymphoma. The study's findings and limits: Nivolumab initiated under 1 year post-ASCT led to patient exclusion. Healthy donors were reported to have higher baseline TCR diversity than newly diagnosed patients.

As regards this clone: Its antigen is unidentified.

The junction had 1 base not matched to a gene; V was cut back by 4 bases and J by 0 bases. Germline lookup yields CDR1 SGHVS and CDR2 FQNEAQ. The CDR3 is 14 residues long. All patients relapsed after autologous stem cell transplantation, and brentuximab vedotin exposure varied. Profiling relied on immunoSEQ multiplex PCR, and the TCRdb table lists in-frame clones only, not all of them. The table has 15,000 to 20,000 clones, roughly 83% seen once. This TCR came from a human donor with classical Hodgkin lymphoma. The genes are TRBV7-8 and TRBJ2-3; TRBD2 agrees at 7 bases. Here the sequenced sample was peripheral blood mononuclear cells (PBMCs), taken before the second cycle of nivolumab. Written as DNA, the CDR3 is TGTGCCAGCAGCTGGGGGGGAAGCACAGATACGCAGTATTTT. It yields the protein CASSWGGSTDTQYF. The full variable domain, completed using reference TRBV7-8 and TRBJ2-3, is GAGVSQSPRYKVAKRGQDVALRCDPISGHVSLFWYQQALGQGPEFLTYFQNEAQLDKSGLPSDRFFAERPEGSVSTLKIQRTQQEDSAVYLCASSWGGSTDTQYFGPGTRLTVL.